Below, 9 T cell receptor beta chains from the same sample are listed, as sequenced in a study of CXCR3-negative and CXCR3-positive naive CD8 T cells. UMI labels and 5' RACE were used to prepare the TRB cDNA libraries. TCRdb reprocessed the 5' RACE reads, with one entry per CDR3 protein and no DNA. The table for this sample gives tens of thousands of distinct CDR3 sequences. Source material: naive CXCR3- CD8+ T cells from blood. As for subset: CD45RO-CCR7+CD27+CD95- naive CD8+ T cells lacking CXCR3 (TNR3-). These receptors came from a human donor in good health. Some clones in this sample may be carry-over from other donors' samples.

The CDR3 is CSVEFYGDSYEQYF. V usage is TRBV29-1 and J usage is TRBJ2-7. The germline gives CDR1 SQVTM, CDR2 ANQGSEA. The CDR3 runs to 14 residues.

This chain uses TRBV29-1 with TRBJ1-1. CDR1 is SQVTM and CDR2 is ANQGSEA in the germline V gene. CDR3 length: 13 residues. Here the CDR3 reads CSVEDRQNTEAFF.

The rearrangement uses TRBV10-2 and TRBJ2-5; TCRdb's assignment of TRBD2 cannot be checked, as there is no DNA. The CDR3 covers 17 residues. From germline, CDR1 is WSHSY and CDR2 SAAADI. The CDR3 loop reads CATFGVLQGGRGETQYF.

The V gene is TRBV5-1, the J gene TRBJ1-1; the D call of TRBD1 rests on TCRdb alone, since no DNA is present to check it. The CDR3 consists of 13 residues. Germline CDR1 is SGHRS and CDR2 is YFSETQ. This chain's CDR3 is CASSTGGYTEALF. The complete variable domain, with remaining parts taken from reference TRBV5-1 and TRBJ1-1, reads KAGVTQTPRYLIKTRGQQVTLSCSPISGHRSVSWYQQTPGQGLQFLFEYFSETQRNKGNFPGRFSGRQFSNSRSEMNVSTLELGDSALYLCASSTGGYTEALFGQGTRLTVV.

The chain uses TRBV29-1 and TRBJ2-7; TCRdb's D gene call, TRBD1, goes unchecked for lack of DNA. This CDR3 has 13 residues. Germline CDR1 is SQVTM and CDR2 is ANQGSEA. The CDR3 protein is CSVGSGEAYEQYF.

The chain has TRBV5-6 and TRBJ1-4; TCRdb proposes TRBD1, but this gene call is untestable without DNA. CDR1 is SGHDT and CDR2 is YYEEEE in the germline V gene. The CDR3 length is 15 residues. The CDR3 sequence: CASSSFREQSEKLFF. The full variable domain, in which reference TRBV5-6 and TRBJ1-4 provide the parts outside the CDR3, is DAGVTQSPTHLIKTRGQQVTLRCSPKSGHDTVSWYQQALGQGPQFIFQYYEEEERQRGNFPDRFSGHQFPNYSSELNVNALLLGDSALYLCASSSFREQSEKLFFGSGTQLSVL.

This chain connects TRBV19 to TRBJ2-2; TCRdb selects TRBD1, and the lack of DNA leaves this call unchecked. The CDR3 is 17 amino acids. Germline CDR1 is LNHDA and CDR2 is SQIVND (reference sequence). CDR3 sequence reads: CASSMFVYRGNTGELFF. The whole variable domain, filled in from reference TRBV19 and TRBJ2-2, reads DGGITQSPKYLFRKEGQNVTLSCEQNLNHDAMYWYRQDPGQGLRLIYYSQIVNDFQKGDIAEGYSVSREKKESFPLTVTSAQKNPTAFYLCASSMFVYRGNTGELFFGEGSRLTVL.

V gene TRBV29-1 combines with J gene TRBJ1-2. CDR1 and CDR2 from the germline V gene are SQVTM and ANQGSEA. CDR3 size: 13 residues. The CDR3: CSVEEEGMDGYTF.

The V and J genes are TRBV29-1 and TRBJ2-1; TCRdb reports TRBD1, a call that lacks DNA to check it against. The CDR3 has 16 residues. Germline V gives CDR1 SQVTM, CDR2 ANQGSEA. CDR3 protein: CSVEDIWGQSSDEQFF.